Ten or more counts support the clone carrying this T cell receptor beta chain. This record belongs to a study of regulatory T cells in long-lasting Graves disease. Trimming pared 6 bases from V and 2 bases from J, leaving 17 bases between. The CDR3 runs to 17 residues. Germline V gene lookup returns CDR1 MNHEY and CDR2 SMNVEV (reference sequence). Time point given: newly diagnosed GD, antithyroid drugs for less than 3 months. The TCR library was prepared using RNA isolated from PBMCs. EDTA tubes collected around 8.7 milliliters of peripheral blood. Researchers made TCR beta libraries by using iRepertoire HTBI primers and running Arm-PCR on CDR3 regions. TCRdb re-analysed the multiplex PCR reads in MiXCR, keeping a single row per CDR3 protein. The sample has fewer than 350,000 distinct CDR3 sequences, 18% seen once.

The receptor's source is a female donor with Graves disease. The sample here was peripheral blood mononuclear cells (PBMCs), taken at new diagnosis, from a patient treated with antithyroid drugs. V gene TRBV27 combines with J gene TRBJ1-6, with D unclear. The chain's CDR3 is CASSGPPTFPYNSPLHF. CDR3 DNA sequence: TGTGCCAGCAGCGGGCCGCCGACCTTTCCCTATAATTCACCCCTCCACTTT.